The clone carrying this T cell receptor (beta chain) was seen once. Its target is unknown. V lost 2 bases, J lost 11 bases, and 22 bases lay in between. The CDR3 is made up of 15 amino acids. Germline assignment: CDR1 SGHDT and CDR2 YYEEEE. Repertoires were generated with immunoSEQ multiplex PCR, while TCRdb's copy carries only in-frame clones and drops some. The sample comprises more than 85,000 clones, roughly four fifths of which are singletons, and about 1.5% rests with the top ten. This sample was taken from a study of OX40 agonist ivuxolimab in advanced cancers. The wider study: Patients received ivuxolimab, an agonistic anti-OX40 (CD134) antibody. Findings and limits, study-wide: Clonal expansion in partial responders at 0.1-3.0 mg/kg ranked among the lowest. At 0.1 to 3.0 mg/kg and by week 6, CD4+ and CD8+ T cells in the blood had expanded clonally.

This material consisted of CD4+ or CD8+ T cells sorted from blood, taken in a trial of the OX40 agonist ivuxolimab. The rearrangement links TRBV5-6 to TRBJ1-1; no firm D call. The receptor was isolated from an adult with an advanced solid tumor such as melanoma, head and neck, liver or kidney cancer. The CDR3 nucleotides read TGTGCCAGCAGCTTTCTAGGAAGTAGGGCTTTAGGGGCTTTCTTT. This sequence encodes CASSFLGSRALGAFF.